Listed below are T cell receptor beta chains from one sample, sequenced in a study of metastatic and nonmetastatic thyroid tumors. TCRdb re-processed the PCR reads through MiXCR. The repertoire includes about 16,000 clones, about 35% of them detected once, and roughly 7.7% sits in the top ten. Sequencing was performed on tumor tissue. Every receptor here comes from a female donor with papillary thyroid cancer or a benign thyroid nodule (not recorded which). Some clones in this sample may be carry-over from other donors' samples. CDR3s include the opening cysteine and the closing phenylalanine or tryptophan. Fields, in order: V gene, D gene, clone size, J gene, CDR3 protein, CDR3 DNA. The D gene is left open where the match is weak. Some rows mark clone size as missing; the rest say once, few, many or name a class of expanded clone.

TRBV12-3/TRBV12-4	NA	NA	TRBJ1-4	CASSTSGRYEKLFF	TGTGCCAGCAGCACTTCGGGGAGATATGAAAAACTGTTTTTT
TRBV11-2	TRBD2	NA	TRBJ2-1	CASSLDRASGRVEQFF	TGTGCCAGCAGCTTAGATAGGGCTAGCGGGAGGGTTGAGCAGTTCTTC
TRBV27	NA	few	TRBJ1-6	CASSTLRGGASPLHF	TGTGCCAGCAGTACCCTGAGGGGTGGGGCTTCACCCCTCCACTTT
TRBV7-2	NA	many	TRBJ2-4	CASSLNRNIQYF	TGTGCCAGCAGCTTAAACAGGAACATTCAGTACTTC
TRBV15	TRBD2	few	TRBJ2-3	CATSREREGTADTQYF	TGTGCCACCAGCAGAGAGCGGGAGGGTACCGCAGATACGCAGTATTTT
TRBV2	TRBD2	medium-sized	TRBJ2-5	CASSDSGGAVRETQYF	TGTGCCAGCAGTGATAGCGGGGGGGCCGTCCGAGAGACCCAGTACTTC
TRBV10-3	NA	many	TRBJ1-5	CAISETQITQPQHF	TGTGCCATCAGTGAGACCCAGATCACTCAGCCCCAGCATTTT
TRBV4-1	NA	NA	TRBJ2-7	CASSLRDSDEQYF	TGCGCCAGCAGCCTGCGGGACTCGGACGAGCAGTACTTC
TRBV3-1	TRBD1	NA	TRBJ1-2	CASSPGQGYGYTF	TGTGCCAGCAGCCCAGGACAGGGCTATGGCTACACCTTC
TRBV24-1	TRBD1	NA	TRBJ2-5	CATSARDRGLEETQYF	TGTGCCACCAGTGCCCGGGACAGGGGATTGGAAGAGACCCAGTACTTC
TRBV27	NA	many	TRBJ2-4	CASSSTYSVRGKNIQYF	TGTGCCAGCAGTTCTACTTACTCAGTCCGGGGCAAAAACATTCAGTACTTC
TRBV12-3/TRBV12-4	TRBD1	NA	TRBJ2-1	CASSFTGDEQFF	TGTGCCAGCAGCTTTACAGGGGATGAGCAGTTCTTC
TRBV7-2	TRBD2	once	TRBJ2-7	CASTRLAGNEQCF	TGTGCCAGCACCCGACTAGCGGGTAACGAGCAGTGCTTC
TRBV27	NA	NA	TRBJ2-1	CASSSRLGLAYNEHFF	TGTGCCAGCAGTTCAAGACTGGGGCTCGCCTACAATGAGCATTTCTTC
TRBV4-2	NA	many	TRBJ1-4	CASGKQENEKLFF	TGTGCCAGCGGGAAGCAGGAGAATGAAAAACTGTTTTTT
TRBV15	TRBD2	NA	TRBJ2-4	CATSRADSGVAKNIQYF	TGTGCCACCAGCAGAGCGGATAGCGGGGTAGCCAAAAACATTCAGTACTTC
TRBV3-1	TRBD2	many	TRBJ2-5	CASSRASGGAQYF	TGTGCCAGCAGCCGAGCTAGCGGGGGGGCCCAGTACTTC
TRBV2	NA	few	TRBJ1-2	CASSEAEGGYGYTF	TGTGCCAGCAGTGAAGCAGAAGGGGGCTATGGCTACACCTTC
TRBV28	NA	NA	TRBJ2-7	CASSPIGYEQYF	TGTGCCAGCAGTCCCATAGGGTACGAGCAGTACTTC
TRBV4-1	NA	NA	TRBJ2-1	CASSQAQDLSSYNEQFF	TGCGCCAGCAGCCAAGCTCAGGATCTGAGCTCCTACAATGAGCAGTTCTTC
TRBV20-1	NA	NA	TRBJ2-3	CSASGRGKDTQYF	TGCAGTGCTAGTGGTAGGGGAAAGGATACGCAGTATTTT
TRBV20-1	NA	medium-sized	TRBJ2-7	CSVRTDYEQYF	TGCAGTGTTAGAACCGATTACGAGCAGTACTTC
TRBV19	NA	medium-sized	TRBJ2-1	CASSGQHSYNEQFF	TGTGCCAGTAGTGGGCAGCACTCCTACAATGAGCAGTTCTTC
TRBV5-1	TRBD1	NA	TRBJ2-7	CASSLATGGIYEQYF	TGCGCCAGCAGCTTGGCGACAGGGGGTATCTACGAGCAGTACTTC
TRBV2	NA	NA	TRBJ2-2	CASSRPLTGATQNTGELFF	TGTGCCAGCAGTCGGCCTCTCACAGGAGCCACTCAGAACACCGGGGAGCTGTTTTTT
TRBV9	TRBD2	NA	TRBJ2-1	CASTNSGTLGNEQFF	TGTGCCAGCACGAATAGCGGGACCCTGGGAAATGAGCAGTTCTTC
TRBV28	NA	NA	TRBJ1-2	CASRLPRGSGPGYTF	TGTGCCAGCAGGCTTCCCAGGGGCTCGGGTCCTGGCTACACCTTC
TRBV2	NA	medium-sized	TRBJ2-2	CASSAQGNTGELFF	TGTGCCAGCAGTGCACAGGGAAACACCGGGGAGCTGTTTTTT
TRBV11-3	NA	medium-sized	TRBJ2-7	CASSLDWTQGSITYEQYF	TGTGCCAGCAGCTTGGACTGGACTCAAGGGTCAATAACCTACGAGCAGTACTTC
TRBV5-1	NA	NA	TRBJ1-2	CASSGGGGYTF	TGCGCCAGCAGCGGCGGCGGCGGCTACACCTTC
TRBV3-1	NA	NA	TRBJ1-3	CASSSRTVRGNTIYF	TGTGCCAGCAGCTCAAGGACAGTTAGGGGAAACACCATATATTTT
TRBV2	TRBD1	NA	TRBJ1-5	CASSQTGMNQPQHF	TGTGCCAGCAGTCAGACAGGGATGAATCAGCCCCAGCATTTT
TRBV6-2/TRBV6-3	TRBD1	medium-sized	TRBJ2-7	CASRRTGGGGEQYF	TGTGCCAGCAGACGGACAGGGGGCGGAGGCGAGCAGTACTTC
TRBV11-3	NA	NA	TRBJ1-1	CASSLGHRVVNTEAFF	TGTGCCAGCAGCTTAGGTCATAGAGTCGTGAACACTGAAGCTTTCTTT
TRBV28	TRBD1	few	TRBJ1-5	CASITGAMGNQPQHF	TGTGCCAGCATCACAGGGGCTATGGGCAATCAGCCCCAGCATTTT
TRBV20-1	TRBD2	NA	TRBJ2-7	CSARVLRTGLRLADPYEQYF	TGCAGTGCTAGAGTTTTGAGGACAGGTCTTAGACTAGCGGACCCCTACGAGCAGTACTTC
TRBV6-1	NA	NA	TRBJ1-5	CASSDARGGPQHF	TGTGCCAGCAGTGATGCGCGCGGGGGACCCCAACATTTT